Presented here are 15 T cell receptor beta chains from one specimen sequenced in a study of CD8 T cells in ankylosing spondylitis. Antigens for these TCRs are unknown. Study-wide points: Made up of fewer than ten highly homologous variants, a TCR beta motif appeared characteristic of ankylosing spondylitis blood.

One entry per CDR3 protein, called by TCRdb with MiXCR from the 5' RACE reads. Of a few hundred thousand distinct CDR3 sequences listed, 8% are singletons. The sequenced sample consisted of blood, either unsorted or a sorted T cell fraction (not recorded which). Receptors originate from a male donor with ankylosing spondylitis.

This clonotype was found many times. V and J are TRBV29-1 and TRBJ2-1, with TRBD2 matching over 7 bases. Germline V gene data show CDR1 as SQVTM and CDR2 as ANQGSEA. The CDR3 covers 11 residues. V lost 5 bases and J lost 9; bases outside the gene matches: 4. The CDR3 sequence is CSVLWGGEQFF. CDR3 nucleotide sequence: TGCAGCGTTCTCTGGGGGGGTGAGCAGTTCTTC.

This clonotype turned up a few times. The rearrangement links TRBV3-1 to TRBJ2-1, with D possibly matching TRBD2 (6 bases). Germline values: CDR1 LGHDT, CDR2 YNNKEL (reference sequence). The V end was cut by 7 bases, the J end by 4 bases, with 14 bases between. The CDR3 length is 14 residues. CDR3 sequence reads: CASTPGGMYNEQFF. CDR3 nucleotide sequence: TGTGCCAGCACCCCCGGGGGAATGTACAATGAGCAGTTCTTC.

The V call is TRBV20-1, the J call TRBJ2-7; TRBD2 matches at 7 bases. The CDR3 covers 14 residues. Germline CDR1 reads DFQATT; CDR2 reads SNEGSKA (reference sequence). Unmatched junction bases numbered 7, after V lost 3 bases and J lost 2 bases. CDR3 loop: CSASPPTSAYEQYF. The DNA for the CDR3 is TGCAGTGCTAGCCCCCCAACTAGCGCCTACGAGCAGTACTTC.

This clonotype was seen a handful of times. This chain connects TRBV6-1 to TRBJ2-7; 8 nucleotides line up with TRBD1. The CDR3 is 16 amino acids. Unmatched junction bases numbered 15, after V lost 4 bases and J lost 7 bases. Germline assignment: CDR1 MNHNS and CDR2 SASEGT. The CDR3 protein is CASSGRTGMVLKEQYF. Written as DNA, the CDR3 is TGTGCCAGCAGTGGACGGACAGGGATGGTTCTGAAGGAGCAGTACTTC.

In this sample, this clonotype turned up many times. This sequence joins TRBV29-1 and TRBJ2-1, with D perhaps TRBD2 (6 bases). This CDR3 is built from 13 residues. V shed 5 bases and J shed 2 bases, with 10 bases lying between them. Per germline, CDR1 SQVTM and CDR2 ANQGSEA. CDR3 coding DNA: TGCAGCGTTATAGGACTAACCTACAATGAGCAGTTCTTC. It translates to CSVIGLTYNEQFF.

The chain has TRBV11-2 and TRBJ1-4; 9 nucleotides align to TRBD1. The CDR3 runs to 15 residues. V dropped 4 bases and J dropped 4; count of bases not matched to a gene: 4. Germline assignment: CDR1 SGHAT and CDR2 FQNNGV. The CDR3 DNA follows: TGTGCCAGCAGCTCTCTGGGACAGGGTAATGAAAAACTGTTTTTT. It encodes CASSSLGQGNEKLFF.

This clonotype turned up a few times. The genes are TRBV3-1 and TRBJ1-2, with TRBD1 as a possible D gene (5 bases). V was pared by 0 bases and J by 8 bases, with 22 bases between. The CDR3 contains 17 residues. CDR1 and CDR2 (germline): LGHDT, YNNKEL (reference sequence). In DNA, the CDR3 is TGTGCCAGCAGCCAAGATATCGGAACAGCAACCCGGGGGGGCTACACCTTC. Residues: CASSQDIGTATRGGYTF.

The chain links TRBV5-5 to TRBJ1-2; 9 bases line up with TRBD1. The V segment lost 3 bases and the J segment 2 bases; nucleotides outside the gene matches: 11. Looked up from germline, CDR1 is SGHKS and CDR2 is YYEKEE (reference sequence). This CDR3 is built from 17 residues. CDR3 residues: CASSCFAGTGKNYGYTF. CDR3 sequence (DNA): TGTGCCAGCAGCTGTTTTGCCGGGACAGGGAAGAACTATGGCTACACCTTC.

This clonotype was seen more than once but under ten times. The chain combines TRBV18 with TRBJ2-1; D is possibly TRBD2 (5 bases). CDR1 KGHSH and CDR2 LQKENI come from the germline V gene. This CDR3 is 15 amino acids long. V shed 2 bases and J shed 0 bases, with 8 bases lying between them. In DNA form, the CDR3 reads TGTGCCAGCTCACCAATAGGGAGCTCCTACAATGAGCAGTTCTTC. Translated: CASSPIGSSYNEQFF.

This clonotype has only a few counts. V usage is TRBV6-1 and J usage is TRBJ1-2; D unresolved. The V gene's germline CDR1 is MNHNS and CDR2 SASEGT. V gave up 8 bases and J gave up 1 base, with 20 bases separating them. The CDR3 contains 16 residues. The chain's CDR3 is CASANGRAFGNYGYTF. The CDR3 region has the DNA TGTGCCAGCGCGAACGGCCGGGCGTTCGGTAACTATGGCTACACCTTC.

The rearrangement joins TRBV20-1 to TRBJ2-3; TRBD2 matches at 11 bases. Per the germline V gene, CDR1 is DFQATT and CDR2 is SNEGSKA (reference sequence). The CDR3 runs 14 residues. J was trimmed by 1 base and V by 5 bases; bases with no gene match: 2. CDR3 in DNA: TGCAGTGCTCCACTAGCGGGAGGCACAGATACGCAGTATTTT. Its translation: CSAPLAGGTDTQYF.

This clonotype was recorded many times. The DNA of the CDR3 is TGCGCCAGCAGCTTGACAAGACAGGGGGCTAAGGAGACCCAGTACTTC. The encoded protein is CASSLTRQGAKETQYF. This chain connects TRBV5-1 to TRBJ2-5; 10 nucleotides match TRBD1. The junction had 8 bases not matched to a gene; V was cut back by 1 base and J by 5 bases. Germline lookup yields CDR1 SGHRS and CDR2 YFSETQ. CDR3 length equals 16 residues.

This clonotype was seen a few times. CDR3 nucleotides: TGTGCCAGCAGTTTCCGGGTGGGGTACTTC. Translation: CASSFRVGYF. The chain couples TRBV27 to TRBJ2-7, with D uncertain. The CDR3 is 10 residues long. Germline V CDR1 and CDR2: MNHEY, SMNVEV (reference sequence). Trimming removed 3 bases from V and 12 bases from J, with 9 bases in between.

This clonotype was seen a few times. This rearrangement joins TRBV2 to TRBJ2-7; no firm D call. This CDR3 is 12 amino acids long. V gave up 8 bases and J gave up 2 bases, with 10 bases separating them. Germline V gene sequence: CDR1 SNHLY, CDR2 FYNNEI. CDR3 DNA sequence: TGTGCCAGCTCACCCCTTGCCTACGAGCAGTACTTC. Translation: CASSPLAYEQYF. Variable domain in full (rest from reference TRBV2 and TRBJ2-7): EPEVTQTPSHQVTQMGQEVILRCVPISNHLYFYWYRQILGQKVEFLVSFYNNEISEKSEIFDDQFSVERPDGSNFTLKIRSTKLEDSAMYFCASSPLAYEQYFGPGTRLTVT.

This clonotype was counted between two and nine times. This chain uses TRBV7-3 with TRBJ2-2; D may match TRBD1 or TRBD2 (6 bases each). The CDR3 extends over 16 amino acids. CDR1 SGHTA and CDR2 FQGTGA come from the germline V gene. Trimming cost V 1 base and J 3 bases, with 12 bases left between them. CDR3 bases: TGTGCCAGCAGCTTAAGCGGGACACCGTACACCGGGGAGCTGTTTTTT. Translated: CASSLSGTPYTGELFF.